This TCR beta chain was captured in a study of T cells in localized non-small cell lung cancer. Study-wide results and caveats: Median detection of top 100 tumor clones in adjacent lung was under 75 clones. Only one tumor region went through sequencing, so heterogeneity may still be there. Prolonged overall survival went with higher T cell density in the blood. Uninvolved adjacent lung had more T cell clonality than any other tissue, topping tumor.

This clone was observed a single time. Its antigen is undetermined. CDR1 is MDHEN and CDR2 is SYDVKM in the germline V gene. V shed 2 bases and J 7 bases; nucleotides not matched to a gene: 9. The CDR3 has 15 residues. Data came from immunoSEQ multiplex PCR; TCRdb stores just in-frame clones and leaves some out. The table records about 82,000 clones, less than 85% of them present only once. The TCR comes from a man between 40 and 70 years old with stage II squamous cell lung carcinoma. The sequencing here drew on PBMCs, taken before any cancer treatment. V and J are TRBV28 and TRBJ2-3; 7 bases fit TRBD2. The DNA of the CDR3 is TGTGCCAGCAGTTTACGGACTAGGGTTCTGAATACGCAGTATTTT. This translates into CASSLRTRVLNTQYF. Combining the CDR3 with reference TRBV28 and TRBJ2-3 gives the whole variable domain DVKVTQSSRYLVKRTGEKVFLECVQDMDHENMFWYRQDPGLGLRLIYFSYDVKMKEKGDIPEGYSVSREKKERFSLILESASTNQTSMYLCASSLRTRVLNTQYFGPGTRLTVL.